This T cell receptor (beta chain) was observed in a study of blood T cell repertoires in COVID-19 (dated by TCRdb to 2020 to 2021). Concerning the study at large: The collaborator samples originated in the United States, Italy and Spain and spanned the acute and convalescent phases of COVID-19. The prospective study material was composed of cDNA or gDNA derived from T cells, B-cell-depleted T cells, or PBMCs. Subjects who had been exposed to COVID-19, were actively infected with it, or had recovered from it provided the deeply sampled blood TCRbeta repertoires that made up the dataset. The repertoires were made available in a free public database intended to serve as a resource for research on the immune response to SARS-CoV-2. Samples came from the ongoing ImmuneRACE study (first 160 participants) plus 1,254 subjects from 6 global collaborators. The sample metadata nearly always contained a de-identified subject ID, COVID-19 status, age in years and sex. Where available, HLA class I and class II types were taken from metadata supplied by the sample provider and were not determined by assay-based typing.

TCRbeta CDR3 regions were amplified from genomic DNA by means of the immunoSEQ Assay, a bias-controlled multiplex PCR. The study's processing was this. The number of nucleated cells in each sample was estimated from the amplification of reference gene primers within the assay. To quantify the absolute abundance of each unique TCRbeta CDR3 rearrangement, sequence reads were collapsed and filtered. For each sample, productive Simpson clonality was calculated as the square root of Simpson's diversity index over productive rearrangements. In TCRdb, the immuneACCESS table is reduced to in-frame sequences with V and J assigned. These tables do not hold every clone; where another copy was compared, an unresolved V gene accounts for under half, and the others remain unexplained. V, J and clone size reflect that table, while D and trimming were determined from the DNA. The sample profile shows under 250,000 clones; about 91% of them were found once. The top ten clonotypes cover about 4.8% of the sample.

What the work shows at the level of the full study, not this receptor alone: Clinical and demographic metadata were provided uncurated, with the amount varying by source and participant.

Each collaborating institution followed its own protocols to collect whole blood in K2EDTA tubes. For TCRbeta analysis, collaborators shipped samples as frozen whole blood, isolated PBMCs, or DNA extracted from either of those sample types. V trim: 5 bases; J trim: 3 bases; unmatched bases: 11. The germline V gene specifies SGHVS as CDR1 and FQNEAQ as CDR2. The CDR3 numbers 17 residues from cysteine through phenylalanine. The read is trimmed to its CDR3 DNA, 51 bases read in frame from base 1. As to this clone: No cognate antigen has been identified for it. No much larger clonotype is one base removed from it; base qualities were not supplied.

This receptor chain uses TRBV7-8 and TRBJ2-5; TRBD2 fits 11 bases in the junction. Sequenced material: peripheral blood. The sequence was collected from a woman aged 40 to 50 with acute or convalescent COVID-19. The DNA sequence reads TGTGCCAGCAGCCGCGCGTATAGCGGGGGGGCCAAAGAGACCCAGTACTTC. This codes for CASSRAYSGGAKETQYF.